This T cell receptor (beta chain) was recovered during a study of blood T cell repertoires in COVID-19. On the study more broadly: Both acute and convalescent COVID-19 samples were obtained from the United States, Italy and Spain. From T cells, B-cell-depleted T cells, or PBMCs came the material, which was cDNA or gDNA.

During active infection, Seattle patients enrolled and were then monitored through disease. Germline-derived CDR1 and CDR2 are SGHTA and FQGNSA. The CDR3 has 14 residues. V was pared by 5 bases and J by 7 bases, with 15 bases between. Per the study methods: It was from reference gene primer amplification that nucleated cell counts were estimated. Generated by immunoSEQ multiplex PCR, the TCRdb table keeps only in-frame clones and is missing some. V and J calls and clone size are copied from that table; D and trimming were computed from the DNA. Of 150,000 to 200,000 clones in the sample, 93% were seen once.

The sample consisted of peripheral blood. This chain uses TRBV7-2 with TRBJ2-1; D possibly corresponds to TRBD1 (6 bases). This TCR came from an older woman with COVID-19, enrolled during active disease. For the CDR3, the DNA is TGTGCCAGCAGCACCGGACAGCTTACAAATGAGCAGTTCTTC. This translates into CASSTGQLTNEQFF.